This T cell receptor (beta chain) stems from a study of CD8 T cells in ankylosing spondylitis. General observations from the study: Disease-linked clones reportedly concentrated significantly in matched ankylosing spondylitis synovial fluid. Blood of patients with ankylosing spondylitis appeared to be characterized by a TCR beta motif of several highly homologous variants.

This clonotype was recorded many times. Its matching antigen is unknown. This CDR3 is 14 amino acids long. Germline values: CDR1 MNHEY, CDR2 SMNVEV (reference sequence). The germline V and J ends were trimmed by 2 bases and 7 bases, with 11 bases remaining between them. TCR beta libraries were made by quantitative 5'-RACE with molecular barcodes. TCRdb processed the 5' RACE reads anew with MiXCR; each CDR3 protein has one entry. The table has 250,000 to 300,000 distinct CDR3 sequences, around 18% seen once. The chain links TRBV27 to TRBJ1-4, with D possibly being TRBD1 (5 bases). The sample was blood, either unsorted or a sorted T cell fraction (not recorded which). The sequence came from a male donor with ankylosing spondylitis or in good health (not recorded which). In nucleotides, the CDR3 is TGTGCCAGCAGTTTACAGGGTTTAAGTGAAAAACTGTTTTTT. Encoded protein: CASSLQGLSEKLFF.